The 7 T cell receptor beta chains below come from one sample, sequenced in a study of CD4 T cells in relation to SARS-CoV-2 and coronaviruses. No antigen is known for these receptors. Unexposed donor CD4+ T cells date from about 2011-2018, before the COVID-19 pandemic. Isolation of CD4+ T cells took place after roughly nine days in culture. Here immunoSEQ multiplex PCR was the method, and the copy in TCRdb shows in-frame clones only, minus some. Seen here are over 15,000 clones, about 80% observed once, and the top ten hold 7.5% to 10%. What was sequenced was CD4+ T cells from PBMCs, cultured in vitro. These receptors were taken from a human donor in good health.

This chain uses TRBV9 with TRBJ2-2; 10 nucleotides align to TRBD2. Losses at the gene ends were 10 bases for V and 6 bases for J; bases not matched to a gene: 9. The CDR3 contains 14 residues. CDR1 is SGDLS and CDR2 is YYNGEE in the germline V gene. The CDR3 protein is CASRASGSSGELFF. CDR3 nucleotide sequence: TGTGCCTCCCGGGCTAGCGGGAGTTCCGGGGAGCTGTTTTTT.

The V and J genes are TRBV6-5 and TRBJ2-7; 9 bases are shared with TRBD1. The CDR3 consists of 15 residues. CDR1 is MNHEY and CDR2 is SVGAGI in the germline V gene. V lost 6 bases to trimming and J lost 3 bases; unmatched junction nucleotides: 9. As DNA, the CDR3 is TGTGCCAGCAGACAAGACGGGACAGGGATCTACGAGCAGTACTTC. It translates to CASRQDGTGIYEQYF.

The chain joins TRBV5-1 to TRBJ1-6; the D is unclear. Trimming took off 0 bases at V and 7 bases at J, with 11 bases between the two ends. There are 15 residues in the CDR3. The germline V gene has CDR1 SGHRS and CDR2 YFSETQ. CDR3 amino acids: CASSLESWENSPLHF. Written as DNA, the CDR3 is TGCGCCAGCAGCTTGGAGAGTTGGGAAAATTCACCCCTCCACTTT.

The chain employs TRBV2 and TRBJ2-1; the D is unclear. CDR3 size: 11 residues. CDR1 and CDR2 (germline): SNHLY, FYNNEI. The ends were cut back, 2 bases at V and 10 bases at J, with 6 bases in the middle. The CDR3 sequence is CASSELGEQFF. CDR3 nucleotide sequence: TGTGCCAGCAGTGAACTGGGGGAGCAGTTCTTC.

CDR3 sequence reads: CASSQRQGAGNEQFF. The CDR3, as DNA: TGTGCCAGCAGCCAGAGACAGGGGGCGGGAAATGAGCAGTTCTTC. The chain couples TRBV3-1 (or the pseudogene TRBV3-2) to TRBJ2-1, with 10 bases lining up with TRBD1. Germline values: CDR1 LGHDT, CDR2 YNNKEL (reference sequence). The CDR3 runs 15 residues. Trimming took 3 bases from V and 7 from J; bases not matched to a gene: 6.

The gene calls are TRBV18 and TRBJ1-5; tentatively, D is TRBD1 (5 bases). CDR1 and CDR2 (germline): KGHSH, LQKENI. The CDR3 has 13 amino acids. The germline V and J ends were trimmed by 3 bases and 7 bases, with 10 bases remaining between them. The CDR3 bases are TGTGCCAGCTCACCGGGGGTGGAGCAGCCCCAGCATTTT. Amino acid sequence: CASSPGVEQPQHF.

The V gene is TRBV6-1, the J gene TRBJ1-2; D unresolved. The CDR3 is made up of 14 amino acids. Trimming cost V 0 bases and J 5 bases, with 10 bases left between them. Germline V CDR1 and CDR2: MNHNS, SASEGT. Here the CDR3 DNA reads TGTGCCAGCAGTGAAGCGCTTCGGACTTATGGCTACACCTTC. Its protein is CASSEALRTYGYTF.